These 27 T cell receptor beta chains came from one sample sequenced in a study of cytomegalovirus exposure and HLA in healthy donors. PCR involved 60 Vbeta and 13 Jbeta primers. Profiled with immunoSEQ multiplex PCR; TCRdb holds only in-frame clones, not every one. Here the sample spans 120,000 to 150,000 clones, 82% being singletons. Sequencing was carried out using PBMCs. Receptors were obtained from a male donor in good health and CMV-seronegative.

This clone was found once. The rearrangement joins TRBV5-1 to TRBJ2-7; 9 positions match TRBD2. With 4 bases clipped from V and 0 bases from J, the junction kept 8 bases outside the gene matches. Germline V gene lookup returns CDR1 SGHRS and CDR2 YFSETQ. The CDR3 is 16 amino acids. The CDR3 sequence: CASSPYSGGSSYEQYF. The DNA for the CDR3 is TGCGCCAGCAGCCCGTATAGCGGGGGAAGCTCCTACGAGCAGTACTTC.

This chain connects TRBV6-6 to TRBJ2-7; 12 bases fit TRBD2. V gave up 2 bases and J gave up 3 bases; unmatched junction bases: 2. The CDR3 length is 15 residues. Germline lookup yields CDR1 MNHNY and CDR2 SVGAGI (reference sequence). The CDR3 spells CASSYRLAGDYEQYF. Here the CDR3 DNA reads TGTGCCAGCAGTTACCGACTAGCGGGAGACTACGAGCAGTACTTC.

The rearrangement links TRBV7-9 to TRBJ2-3; 7 bases agree with TRBD2. This CDR3 region has 16 residues. The V segment lost 5 bases and the J segment 3 bases; nucleotides outside the gene matches: 11. Germline-derived CDR1 and CDR2 are SEHNR and FQNEAQ (reference sequence). This CDR3 is CASSPDGGGSTDTQYF. CDR3 bases: TGTGCCAGCAGCCCCGATGGGGGGGGATCAACAGATACGCAGTATTTT.

V is TRBV2 and J is TRBJ1-1, with TRBD1 matching 8 bases. Germline-derived CDR1 and CDR2 are SNHLY and FYNNEI. With V trimmed by 4 bases and J by 4 bases, 5 bases remained unmatched. The CDR3 has 14 amino acids. The CDR3 loop is CASSGTGKSTEAFF. CDR3 in DNA: TGTGCCAGCAGTGGGACAGGGAAGAGCACTGAAGCTTTCTTT.

The rearrangement joins TRBV7-9 to TRBJ1-4; D call uncertain. Germline CDR1 is SEHNR and CDR2 is FQNEAQ (reference sequence). The germline V and J ends were trimmed by 0 bases and 2 bases, with 7 bases remaining between them. The CDR3 runs 15 residues. Written as DNA, the CDR3 is TGTGCCAGCAGCTTAGCGCGGAACACTAATGAAAAACTGTTTTTT. Protein: CASSLARNTNEKLFF.

There are a few counts of this clone. The V and J genes are TRBV29-1 and TRBJ2-3; tentatively, D is TRBD2 (7 bases). The CDR3 sequence is 14 residues long. Germline V CDR1 and CDR2: SQVTM, ANQGSEA. The germline V and J ends were trimmed by 4 bases and 5 bases, with 16 bases remaining between them. Here the CDR3 reads CSVGWGGQGDTQYF. As DNA, the CDR3 is TGCAGCGTTGGGTGGGGGGGCCAGGGAGATACGCAGTATTTT.

This clone has a handful of counts. The chain couples TRBV7-6 to TRBJ2-3, with D maybe TRBD1 (6 bases). The germline V gene has CDR1 SGHVS and CDR2 FNYEAQ. V lost 6 bases and J 0 bases, leaving 10 bases between the germline ends. The CDR3 totals 14 residues. DNA of the CDR3: TGTGCCAGCAGTCTGGACAGCAGCACAGATACGCAGTATTTT. This sequence encodes CASSLDSSTDTQYF.

The CDR3 loop is CSVELRSWQGYTGELFF. Here the CDR3 DNA reads TGCAGCGTTGAACTGCGTAGCTGGCAGGGTTACACCGGGGAGCTGTTTTTT. The chain employs TRBV29-1 and TRBJ2-2; a possible D gene is TRBD1 (5 bases). CDR1 SQVTM and CDR2 ANQGSEA come from the germline V gene. The CDR3 spans 17 residues. Between the trimmed V and J ends, which lost 2 bases and 3 bases, there was a span of 19 bases.

This clone was observed a few times. V usage is TRBV29-1 and J usage is TRBJ2-3; TRBD2 matches 8 bases. V lost 1 base to trimming and J lost 4 bases; unmatched junction nucleotides: 4. CDR3 length: 14 residues. Germline loops: CDR1 SQVTM, CDR2 ANQGSEA. The CDR3 sequence is CSVEAGGLADTQYF. The CDR3 DNA follows: TGCAGCGTTGAAGCGGGGGGGTTGGCAGATACGCAGTATTTT.

V and J are TRBV7-9 and TRBJ2-2; 10 bases are shared with TRBD1. Germline CDR1 is SEHNR and CDR2 is FQNEAQ (reference sequence). The CDR3 spans 15 residues. Trimming cost V 5 bases and J 7 bases; bases outside gene matches: 7. CDR3 in DNA: TGTGCCAGCAGCCCCGGGACAGGGGACGGCGGGGAGCTGTTTTTT. It is translated as CASSPGTGDGGELFF.

This chain uses TRBV27 with TRBJ1-3; 8 nucleotides match TRBD1. The CDR3 length is 14 residues. CDR1 MNHEY and CDR2 SMNVEV come from the germline V gene (reference sequence). V lost 4 bases and J lost 2; bases outside the gene matches: 1. This CDR3 reads CASSSDRAGNTIYF. The DNA for the CDR3 is TGTGCCAGCAGTTCGGACAGGGCTGGAAACACCATATATTTT.

J is TRBJ2-2 and V is TRBV7-9; no firm D call. The V gene's germline CDR1 is SEHNR and CDR2 FQNEAQ (reference sequence). The length of the CDR3 is 13 residues. The ends were cut back, 4 bases at V and 2 bases at J, with 5 bases in the middle. CDR3 region: CASSSSNTGELFF. CDR3 DNA sequence: TGTGCCAGCAGCTCGTCTAACACCGGGGAGCTGTTTTTT.

As DNA, the CDR3 is TGTGCCAGCAGCTATAATTCCCAGGGGCATAATGAAAAACTGTTTTTT. This encodes CASSYNSQGHNEKLFF. The gene calls are TRBV5-8 and TRBJ1-4; D is perhaps TRBD1 (6 bases). Per the germline V gene, CDR1 is SGHTS and CDR2 is YDEGEE. The CDR3 length is 16 residues. Trimming left V 3 bases short and J 4 bases short, with 16 bases between.

The table lists this clone with a count of one. V is TRBV5-1 and J is TRBJ2-2; D perhaps matches TRBD2 (5 bases). Trimming took 5 bases from V and 4 from J, leaving 21 bases between them. Germline V gene lookup returns CDR1 SGHRS and CDR2 YFSETQ. This CDR3 contains 17 residues. The CDR3 region is CASRSGGSGEFTGELFF. As DNA, the CDR3 is TGCGCCAGCAGATCCGGAGGCAGTGGAGAATTCACCGGGGAGCTGTTTTTT.

This clone is a singleton in its sample. CDR3 nucleotide sequence: TGTGCCAGCAGCGCGACCGACCTAGCACAGGGCCATAGCAATCAGCCCCAGCATTTT. Residues: CASSATDLAQGHSNQPQHF. The V call is TRBV7-3, the J call TRBJ1-5, with a possible D match to TRBD1 (6 bases). This CDR3 contains 19 residues. Germline CDR1 is SGHTA and CDR2 is FQGTGA. The V and J ends lost 5 bases and 0 bases respectively, with 23 bases between them.

This clone has more than one count but fewer than ten. V is TRBV29-1 and J is TRBJ2-1; D not resolved. Looked up from germline, CDR1 is SQVTM and CDR2 is ANQGSEA. CDR3 length: 13 residues. V was pared by 5 bases and J by 0 bases, with 8 bases between. CDR3 bases: TGCAGCGTTTTACAAAGCTCCTACAATGAGCAGTTCTTC. Amino acid sequence: CSVLQSSYNEQFF.

The CDR3 here is CASSFWSTEAFF. The CDR3 bases are TGTGCCAGCAGTTTTTGGAGCACTGAAGCTTTCTTT. The chain couples TRBV28 to TRBJ1-1; the D is unclear. Germline V gene data show CDR1 as MDHEN and CDR2 as SYDVKM. The CDR3 has 12 amino acids. Trimming removed 3 bases at V and 4 bases at J, with 6 bases between.

This clone was seen only a few times. The DNA for the CDR3 is TGTGCCAGCAGTTTGGGCCCCACCTACAATGAGCAGTTCTTC. Its protein product is CASSLGPTYNEQFF. The J gene is TRBJ2-1, the V gene TRBV6-5; D gene uncertain. This CDR3 has 14 residues. Germline CDR1 and CDR2: MNHEY and SVGAGI. Between the trimmed V and J ends, which lost 4 bases and 2 bases, there was a span of 9 bases.

The chain employs TRBV7-6 and TRBJ2-2, with 14 bases identical to TRBD2. Germline lookup yields CDR1 SGHVS and CDR2 FNYEAQ. The CDR3 has 21 amino acids. After removal of 6 bases from V and 3 bases from J, the junction contained 18 bases not matched to a gene. For the CDR3, the DNA is TGTGCCAGCAGGCTAGCGTCTGATTCGACTAGCGGGAGGGGGGACACCGGGGAGCTGTTTTTT. Translation gives CASRLASDSTSGRGDTGELFF.

CDR3 in amino acids: CASSLVWQGRTEAFF. The CDR3 coding sequence is TGTGCCAGCAGCTTAGTGTGGCAGGGGAGAACTGAAGCTTTCTTT. The chain couples TRBV7-8 to TRBJ1-1; D may be TRBD1 (6 bases). Trimming cost V 1 base and J 5 bases, with 14 bases left between them. This CDR3 contains 15 residues. Germline lookup yields CDR1 SGHVS and CDR2 FQNEAQ. The whole variable domain, remainder taken from reference TRBV7-8 and TRBJ1-1, is GAGVSQSPRYKVAKRGQDVALRCDPISGHVSLFWYQQALGQGPEFLTYFQNEAQLDKSGLPSDRFFAERPEGSVSTLKIQRTQQEDSAVYLCASSLVWQGRTEAFFGQGTRLTVV.

The J gene is TRBJ1-3, the V gene TRBV5-4; weak D call: TRBD1 (5 bases). This CDR3 region has 14 residues. Germline CDR1 and CDR2: SGHNT and YYREEE (reference sequence). The V gene lost 4 bases and the J gene lost 4 bases, with 12 bases spanning the gap. The CDR3: CASSPFPGGNTIYF. The CDR3 DNA reads as TGTGCCAGCAGCCCGTTCCCAGGGGGAAACACCATATATTTT.

The chain carries TRBV6-1 and TRBJ1-2; tentatively, D is TRBD1 (6 bases). CDR1 is MNHNS and CDR2 is SASEGT in the germline V gene. This CDR3 region has 14 residues. V lost 6 bases to trimming and J lost 7 bases, with 18 bases between them. The CDR3 coding sequence is TGTGCCAGCAGAGACCACAGGGAACGGAGTGGCTACACCTTC. Translation gives CASRDHRERSGYTF.

This chain joins TRBV11-2 and TRBJ2-7, with D uncertain. The germline V gene has CDR1 SGHAT and CDR2 FQNNGV. CDR3 length equals 14 residues. Trimming left V 0 bases short and J 5 bases short, with 11 bases between. The CDR3 region is CASSLESVSDEQYF. DNA for the CDR3: TGTGCCAGCAGCTTAGAATCGGTCTCGGACGAGCAGTACTTC.

The chain joins TRBV2 to TRBJ2-2, with 7 bases matching TRBD1. Germline values: CDR1 SNHLY, CDR2 FYNNEI. CDR3 length: 15 amino acids. After removal of 5 bases from V and 2 bases from J, the junction contained 5 bases not matched to a gene. CDR3 bases: TGTGCCAGCAGTCCACAGGGGCTCAACACCGGGGAGCTGTTTTTT. This sequence encodes CASSPQGLNTGELFF.

The gene calls are TRBV28 and TRBJ2-5; D not certain. Trimming pared 2 bases from V and 1 base from J, leaving 14 bases between. This CDR3 is built from 16 residues. CDR1 MDHEN and CDR2 SYDVKM come from the germline V gene. The DNA for the CDR3 is TGTGCCAGCAGTTTAACAATTACAGCTACCCAAGAGACCCAGTACTTC. The encoded protein is CASSLTITATQETQYF.

The J gene is TRBJ1-1, the V gene TRBV7-9, with 7 nucleotides matching TRBD1. Per the germline V gene, CDR1 is SEHNR and CDR2 is FQNEAQ (reference sequence). The CDR3 is 15 amino acids. V lost 1 base and J lost 1; bases outside the gene matches: 3. CDR3 DNA sequence: TGTGCCAGCAGCTTAGTGGCAGGGGGGAACACTGAAGCTTTCTTT. Its translation is CASSLVAGGNTEAFF.

Only one count was recorded for this clone. The junction departs from germline at one end; a sequencing error may be responsible. The genes are TRBV7-9 and TRBJ1-2; the match to TRBD1 covers 8 bases. This CDR3 contains 14 residues. CDR1 is SEHNR, CDR2 FQNEAQ, per germline (reference sequence). The CDR3: CSSSYGQGGGGYTF. Here the CDR3 DNA reads TGTTCCAGCAGTTACGGACAGGGAGGCGGCGGCTACACCTTC.